The present TCR beta chain was sequenced within a study of quantifying T cell responses using KT2 cells. The wider study: cDNA was made from DNase-treated RNA using alpha and beta constant primers. A predetermined fluorescence threshold ended the second PCR, run as a qPCR. The study, taken as a whole, reports: KT2 sequence counts showed saturation when very many KT2 cells were spiked in.

Each cDNA got a UMI-containing oligo ligated at its 3' end. The first PCR ran 3 to 5 cycles with an equimolar RC1.1 and RC1.2 beta primer mix. MiXCR, run by TCRdb on the UMI-ligation and nested PCR reads, gives a single entry per CDR3 protein. The sample records fewer than 50,000 distinct CDR3 sequences, around 10% being singletons. V was pared by 0 bases and J by 4 bases, with 8 bases between. The length of the CDR3 is 14 residues. CDR1 is SGDLS and CDR2 is YYNGEE in the germline V gene. The sample is PBMC spiked with counted cells of clone KT2. A range of KT2-to-PBMC ratios was made using fixed PBMC numbers. There are a few counts of this clonotype. Its antigen remains unidentified.

The sequencing input was PBMCs spiked with cells of the T cell clone KT2. V and J are TRBV9 and TRBJ1-3; D is unresolved. The sequence was obtained from a human donor. CDR3 amino acids: CASSVETAGNTIYF. CDR3 DNA sequence: TGTGCCAGCAGCGTAGAAACAGCCGGAAACACCATATATTTT.